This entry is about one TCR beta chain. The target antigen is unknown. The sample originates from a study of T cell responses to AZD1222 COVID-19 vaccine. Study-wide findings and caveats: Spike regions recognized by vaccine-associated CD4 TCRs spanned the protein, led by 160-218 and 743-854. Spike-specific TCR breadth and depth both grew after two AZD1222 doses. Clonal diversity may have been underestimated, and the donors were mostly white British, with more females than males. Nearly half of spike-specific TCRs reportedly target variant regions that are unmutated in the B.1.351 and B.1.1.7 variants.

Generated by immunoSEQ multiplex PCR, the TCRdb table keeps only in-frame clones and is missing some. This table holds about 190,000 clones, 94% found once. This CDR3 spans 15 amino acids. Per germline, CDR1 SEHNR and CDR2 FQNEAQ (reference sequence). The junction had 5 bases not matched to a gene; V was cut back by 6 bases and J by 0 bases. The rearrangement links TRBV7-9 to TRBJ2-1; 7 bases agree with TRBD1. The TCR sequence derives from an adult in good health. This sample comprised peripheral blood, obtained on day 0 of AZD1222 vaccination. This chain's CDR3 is CASRPRGSSYNEQFF. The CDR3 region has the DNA TGTGCCAGCAGACCCAGGGGGAGCTCCTACAATGAGCAGTTCTTC. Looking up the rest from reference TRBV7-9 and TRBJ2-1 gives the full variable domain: DTGVSQNPRHKITKRGQNVTFRCDPISEHNRLYWYRQTLGQGPEFLTYFQNEAQLEKSRLLSDRFSAERPKGSFSTLEIQRTEQGDSAMYLCASRPRGSSYNEQFFGPGTRLTVL.